A single sample gave rise to the 7 T cell receptor beta chains below, sequenced in a study of shared clonotypes between healthy human individuals (dated by TCRdb to 2019 to 2021). Libraries were constructed by the immunoSEQ multiplex PCR assay. The immuneACCESS repertoire file appears here via TCRdb, limited to in-frame rearrangements. These files lack a portion of the clones; in checked studies, under half of the deficit traces to unresolved V genes, and the cause of the others is not known. Counted in this sample were 1.5 million to 2.5 million clones; about 95% of them appeared once. In total, the top ten clones hold approximately 1.2% of the sample. CD8 naive samples consisted of CD45RO-negative cells that were positively selected for CCR7, yielding a CD45RA+CCR7+ population without TemRA cells. Sequencing was performed on naive CD8+ T cells sorted from blood. The cell subset or site label of this sample denotes: CD45RA+CCR7+. The receptors derive from a man aged 18 to 30 in good health.

V gene TRBV4-1 combines with J gene TRBJ1-1, with TRBD1 identical over 7 bases. J was trimmed by 3 bases and V by 4 bases; bases with no gene match: 5. Germline V lookup: CDR1 MGHRA, CDR2 YSYEKL. This CDR3 is built from 14 residues. CDR3 residues: CASSPTQGYTEAFF. The CDR3 nucleotides are TGCGCCAGCAGCCCTACACAGGGGTACACTGAAGCTTTCTTT.

V and J are TRBV7-9 and TRBJ2-3; maybe TRBD2 (6 bases). Trimming removed 2 bases at V and 3 bases at J, with 12 bases between. The CDR3 spans 15 residues. The germline gives CDR1 SEHNR, CDR2 FQNEAQ (reference sequence). The CDR3 is CASSLTGSGTDTQYF. In nucleotides, the CDR3 is TGTGCCAGCAGCTTAACCGGGAGTGGAACAGATACGCAGTATTTT.

The chain is built from TRBV2 and TRBJ2-1, with D hard to call. Between the trimmed V and J ends, which lost 1 base and 3 bases, there was a span of 10 bases. There are 15 residues in the CDR3. Germline V gene data show CDR1 as SNHLY and CDR2 as FYNNEI. DNA of the CDR3: TGTGCCAGCAGTGAAGGAGCAGATTACTACAATGAGCAGTTCTTC. Its protein product is CASSEGADYYNEQFF.

The chain is built from TRBV28 and TRBJ1-1; 9 bases line up with TRBD1. The CDR3 runs to 15 residues. CDR1 is MDHEN and CDR2 is SYDVKM in the germline V gene. The ends lost 3 bases at V and 5 bases at J; junction bases unmatched: 7. Written as DNA, the CDR3 is TGTGCCAGCAGTTTGGGGTCGACAGGGGGGACTGAAGCTTTCTTT. This codes for CASSLGSTGGTEAFF.

This sequence joins TRBV4-1 and TRBJ1-2; D not resolved. V gave up 0 bases and J gave up 4 bases, with 9 bases separating them. Per germline, CDR1 MGHRA and CDR2 YSYEKL. This CDR3 region has 14 residues. The CDR3 nucleotides read TGCGCCAGCAGCCAAGAAGGCGGATTCTATGGCTACACCTTC. Its protein product is CASSQEGGFYGYTF.

CDR3 sequence reads: CASSGGGWQETQYF. The CDR3 bases are TGTGCCAGCAGCGGCGGGGGTTGGCAAGAGACCCAGTACTTC. V usage is TRBV2 and J usage is TRBJ2-5; 7 bases are shared with TRBD2. The V gene's germline CDR1 is SNHLY and CDR2 FYNNEI. The J segment lost 2 bases and the V segment lost 6 bases, leaving 6 bases of the junction unmatched. The CDR3 totals 14 residues.

This rearrangement joins TRBV7-3 to TRBJ2-1, with D possibly called TRBD1 or TRBD2 (6 bases each). The germline CDR1 and CDR2 sequences are SGHTA and FQGTGA. V gave up 8 bases and J gave up 10 bases, with 21 bases separating them. The CDR3 runs 14 residues. CDR3 protein: CASATSPRGNEQFF. The CDR3 coding sequence is TGTGCCAGCGCAACTAGCCCTAGGGGGAACGAGCAGTTCTTC.